This T cell receptor beta chain was profiled in a study of radiation and T cells in renal cell carcinoma (dated by TCRdb to about 2020). With respect to the entire study: In total, 50 or so samples, comprising around 25 tumors and some 27 peripheral blood samples, were subjected to TCR beta sequencing. The final blood draw was performed at 4 weeks after radiation, at the same time as nephrectomy. In the 53 samples combined, 4,016,671 unique CDR3 nucleotide sequences were found, encoding about 2,700,000 unique CDR3 amino acid sequences. Broader findings and caveats from the paper: With a single-armed trial design, the study had no way to address how radiation dose or scheduling affects the TCR repertoire. Dynamics of the blood repertoire were not tracked past 4 weeks after treatment. In blood, the top tumor clonotypes increased between baseline and 2 weeks post-radiation and then shrank by 4 weeks, which suggests that tumor-resident clones expanded only transiently. No pretreatment tumor biopsies were available, so the baseline intratumoral presence of clonotypes could not be determined.

The time point label corresponds to: blood 4 weeks post-SBRT, at nephrectomy. The meaning of the sample's treatment or condition label: 15 Gy SBRT to primary tumor, nephrectomy 4 weeks later. The samples were obtained from a clinical trial, where primary renal cell carcinomas were treated with 15 Gy stereotactic body radiation therapy and then removed by nephrectomy 4 weeks afterward. Serial peripheral blood from radiation-treated patients was sampled at baseline, 2 weeks and 4 weeks after SBRT to track tumor-enriched clonotypes. Every patient had renal cell carcinoma of clear cell pathology. The QIAamp DNA Blood Mini Kit (Qiagen) was used to prepare genomic DNA for TCR sequencing. The analyses included only samples that passed all quality control checks. Following the manufacturer's recommendations, the immunoSEQ kit was used to generate TCR beta libraries from genomic DNA. Library preparation used a first multiplex PCR with proprietary primers, then a second PCR adding unique barcodes, with bead cleanups after each round. A kit-provided positive control reaction and a negative control reaction were included in every sample batch. The final libraries underwent checking on an Agilent 4200 TapeStation D1000 ScreenTape, volumetric pooling, and quantification by qPCR. An Illumina NextSeq500 fitted with a MidOutput 150-cycle cartridge performed the sequencing, running 156 Read1 cycles and 15 Index1 cycles with the kit's custom primers. The pooled library was loaded at 1.0 pM, with an approximately 20% PhiX control spiked in. The authors' pipeline ran thus. The vendor-processed data were analyzed in R, and a clonotype was defined as all T cells that share the same CDR3 nucleotide sequence. In the clone abundance analyses, frequencies in each sample were normalized to that sample's 10,000 most abundant clones. Before analysis, public T cell clones were removed, and these numbered fewer than five per sample on average. Tumor-enriched clonotypes and baseline blood-enriched clonotypes were defined as those with an abundance difference of at least 32-fold between compartments. A beta-binomial differential abundance model was used to identify clonotypes that were expanded or contracted between blood time points. Tumor-blood repertoire similarity was measured with the Baroni-Urbani and Buser coefficient, and groups were compared using two-tailed Wilcoxon tests in R. What TCRdb holds here is the immuneACCESS table cut down to in-frame rearrangements. Part of the clones is not present; checked against another copy, under half of the missing clones reflect an unresolved V gene, and the others are unexplained. That table gives V, J and clone size, and the DNA gave D and trimming. The sample data list 150,000 to 200,000 clones, and 88% of these were observed just once. Roughly 10% of the sample belongs to the ten largest clones.

V and J lose 4 bases and 5 bases, and a span of 21 bases separates them. The germline V gene (reference sequence) provides CDR1 LNHDA and CDR2 SQIVND. The CDR3 covers 17 residues, taking in both the cysteine and the phenylalanine. The only DNA kept is the CDR3, 51 bases in frame from the first base. This clone was picked up one time. What antigen it recognizes has not been identified. No base qualities exist here, and no much larger clone lies one base off it. This receptor was taken from a woman in her forties or fifties with renal cell carcinoma. Sequenced here: blood, sampled from a patient whose treatment included radiotherapy and nephrectomy. The chain couples TRBV19 to TRBJ1-5; possibly the D gene is TRBD1, per 6 matching bases. CDR3 sequence: CASSKGGTQRPYQPQHF. At the DNA level, the sequence is TGTGCCAGTAGTAAAGGGGGAACTCAACGCCCTTATCAGCCCCAGCATTTT.